This TCR beta chain was profiled in a study of CD8 T cells in ankylosing spondylitis (dated by TCRdb to the late 2010s). For the wider study: The study set out to find disease-linked TCR variants by profiling T cell receptor beta repertoires in ankylosing spondylitis patients and healthy donors. The full study cohort was made up of about 24 ankylosing spondylitis patients and some 100 healthy donors. Peripheral blood samples were taken, and synovial fluid was additionally collected from ankylosing spondylitis patients. Overall results and qualifications from the work: Some TCR beta motif variants had previously been reported in synovial fluid and blood of reactive arthritis patients, which suggested common disease-initiation mechanisms. Significant enrichment of the disease-linked clones was reported in matched synovial fluid samples from ankylosing spondylitis patients. A TCR beta motif made up of several highly homologous amino acid variants appeared to be characteristic of blood from ankylosing spondylitis patients. In peripheral blood, the disease-linked clones were found at relatively low frequencies and had a CD8+ phenotype.

This clonotype has at least ten counts. Its antigen is not yet known. Base qualities were left out, and no much larger clone turns up one base away. Trimming removed 6 bases from V and 6 bases from J; the gene matches leave 5 bases unexplained. Its CDR3 holds 11 amino acids, cysteine through phenylalanine. Just the 33-base CDR3 DNA is kept, in frame starting at base 1. CDR1 and CDR2 are read off the germline V gene as SQVTM and ANQGSEA. TCRdb lists the instrument as Illumina HiSeq 2500. Quantitative 5'-RACE with molecular barcodes was used to prepare TCR beta libraries. In the paper's pipeline: Disease-linked TCR variants were identified with a new computational method built on a probabilistic model of VDJ rearrangement. The public reads were reanalyzed by TCRdb: fastp trimming at Q25, MiXCR alignment, in-frame beta chains only. Each CDR3 protein appears once, grouped with its most common genes and DNA. The V and J calls follow TCRdb's processing rather than the paper's. The sample contains about 440,000 distinct CDR3 sequences, roughly a sixth of them found a single time. Of the sample, just over 1% falls within the top ten clones.

The chain was built from TRBV29-1 and TRBJ2-7, with 7 central nucleotides matching TRBD1. This clonotype was obtained from a male donor with ankylosing spondylitis. Sequencing was carried out using blood, either unsorted or a sorted T cell fraction (not recorded which). The CDR3 amino acid sequence is: CSVRTGAEQYF. Here is the DNA: TGCAGCGTCCGGACAGGCGCCGAGCAGTACTTC.